One sample yielded the 10 T cell receptor beta chains listed below, sequenced in a study of patients and donors after allogeneic stem cell transplantation. Each CDR3 protein gets one entry after TCRdb re-called the RT-PCR reads with MiXCR. The sample includes some 960,000 distinct CDR3 sequences, roughly 18% seen only once; the top ten take roughly 6%. The sample was blood, either unsorted or a sorted T cell fraction (not recorded which). These receptors were collected from a human donor who was either an allogeneic HSCT recipient or a stem cell or donor lymphocyte infusion donor (not recorded which). It is not recorded whose cells these are; they may come from a transplant donor.

This clonotype has only a few counts. The V and J genes are TRBV25-1 and TRBJ1-2, with TRBD1 matching over 8 bases. This CDR3 contains 14 residues. The germline V gene has CDR1 MGHDK and CDR2 SYGVNS. V lost 3 bases to trimming and J lost 5 bases; unmatched junction nucleotides: 5. The CDR3 is CASSDPGQAYGYTF. The CDR3 nucleotides are TGTGCCAGCAGTGACCCGGGACAGGCGTATGGCTACACCTTC.

This clonotype occurred a few times. V is TRBV5-1 and J is TRBJ2-1; D may be TRBD2 (6 bases). The germline gives CDR1 SGHRS, CDR2 YFSETQ. Trimming stripped 5 bases from V and 5 bases from J, with 14 bases between. The CDR3 consists of 14 residues. In DNA, the CDR3 is TGCGCCAGCAGGGAGGCGGGATCCCACAATGAGCAGTTCTTC. Its translation: CASREAGSHNEQFF.

Worth noting for this clonotype: This may come from a read error, since a much larger clone is one base off. The V call is TRBV24-1, the J call TRBJ2-2; 8 bases are a match to TRBD2. The V segment lost 9 bases and the J segment 5 bases; nucleotides outside the gene matches: 10. The length of the CDR3 is 15 residues. Per the germline V gene, CDR1 is KGHDR and CDR2 is SFDVKD. CDR3: CATGVAGWSTGELFF. CDR3 in DNA: TGTGCCACCGGAGTAGCGGGATGGTCTACCGGGGAGCTGTTTTTT.

The chain carries TRBV4-2 and TRBJ1-3; the D gene is possibly TRBD1 (6 bases). Trimming took off 0 bases at V and 0 bases at J, with 15 bases between the two ends. CDR1 is LGHNA and CDR2 is YNFKEQ in the germline V gene. CDR3 size: 18 residues. The CDR3: CASSQEGGRGDSGNTIYF. DNA for the CDR3: TGTGCCAGCAGCCAAGAGGGTGGCAGGGGAGACTCTGGAAACACCATATATTTT.

This clonotype was counted a few times. The rearrangement joins TRBV7-2 to TRBJ2-1, with D maybe TRBD1 (5 bases). The V gene's germline CDR1 is SGHTA and CDR2 FQGNSA. This CDR3 spans 11 amino acids. V was clipped by 5 bases and J by 10 bases, with 9 bases between them. DNA for the CDR3: TGTGCCAGCAGCAAAGCAGGGGAGCAGTTCTTC. Translated: CASSKAGEQFF. Looking up the rest from reference TRBV7-2 and TRBJ2-1 gives the full variable domain: GAGVSQSPSNKVTEKGKDVELRCDPISGHTALYWYRQSLGQGLEFLIYFQGNSAPDKSGLPSDRFSAERTGGSVSTLTIQRTQQEDSAVYLCASSKAGEQFFGPGTRLTVL.

This clonotype has a single count. The rearrangement uses TRBV9 and TRBJ2-7; TRBD1 aligns across 7 bases. The CDR3 sequence is 15 residues long. Per the germline V gene, CDR1 is SGDLS and CDR2 is YYNGEE. The ends lost 4 bases at V and 2 bases at J; junction bases unmatched: 9. CDR3 sequence: CASSPSGQSTYEQYF. The CDR3, as DNA: TGTGCCAGCAGCCCCTCGGGACAGTCGACCTACGAGCAGTACTTC.

The chain links TRBV2 to TRBJ1-5, with TRBD1 matching over 8 bases. This CDR3 has 13 residues. CDR1 is SNHLY, CDR2 FYNNEI, per germline. With V trimmed by 7 bases and J by 4 bases, 3 bases remained unmatched. The CDR3: CASKGTGNQPQHF. The CDR3, as DNA: TGTGCCAGCAAAGGGACAGGTAATCAGCCCCAGCATTTT.

V is TRBV5-1 and J is TRBJ1-1; the D gene is possibly TRBD1 (6 bases). This CDR3 comprises 15 residues. The germline V gene has CDR1 SGHRS and CDR2 YFSETQ. V was cut by 0 bases and J by 3 bases, with 12 bases left in between. CDR3 residues: CASSLEGRTDTEAFF. Here the CDR3 DNA reads TGCGCCAGCAGCTTGGAGGGTCGGACAGACACTGAAGCTTTCTTT.

The chain combines TRBV5-1 with TRBJ2-1, with D possibly matching TRBD2 (6 bases). The CDR3 contains 13 residues. The V and J ends lost 4 bases and 9 bases respectively, with 14 bases between them. Germline values: CDR1 SGHRS, CDR2 YFSETQ. The CDR3 sequence is CASSLTSSVEQFF. Here the CDR3 DNA reads TGCGCCAGCAGCCTGACTAGTTCGGTTGAGCAGTTCTTC.

This clonotype appeared a few times. The V call is TRBV7-9, the J call TRBJ1-1, with D possibly matching TRBD1 (5 bases). CDR3 length equals 15 residues. From germline, CDR1 is SEHNR and CDR2 FQNEAQ (reference sequence). Trimming took 5 bases from V and 1 from J, leaving 14 bases between them. DNA of the CDR3: TGTGCCAGCAGCACTCCCAGGGATCCGAACACTGAAGCTTTCTTT. Amino acid sequence: CASSTPRDPNTEAFF.